Listed below are T cell receptor beta chains from one sample, sequenced in a study of T cell responses to AZD1222 COVID-19 vaccine. Assay: immunoSEQ multiplex PCR; the TCRdb copy retains only in-frame clones and omits some. The repertoire includes fewer than 200,000 clones, around 94% of them detected once, and roughly 1.3% sits in the top ten. This sample comprised peripheral blood, obtained on day 0 of AZD1222 vaccination. The origin of the receptors is an adult in good health. The CDR3 runs from the conserved cysteine through the conserved F or W. Fields, in order: J gene, V gene, D gene, clone size, CDR3 protein, CDR3 DNA. D genes are given only for firm matches. Size tells how often a clone was seen (once, few, many) or the class of an expanded clone, and some rows leave it out.

j_gene: TRBJ1-3
v_gene: TRBV9
d_gene: TRBD1
abundance: -
CDR3aa: CASSVGQGSSGNTIYF
CDR3nt: TGTGCCAGCAGCGTTGGACAGGGGAGCTCTGGAAACACCATATATTTT

j_gene: TRBJ1-5
v_gene: TRBV10-2
d_gene: TRBD1
abundance: -
CDR3aa: CASSDRQGLDQPQHF
CDR3nt: TGCGCCAGCAGTGACCGACAGGGGTTGGATCAGCCCCAGCATTTT

j_gene: TRBJ2-1
v_gene: TRBV28
d_gene: -
abundance: -
CDR3aa: CASRRRNNEQFF
CDR3nt: TGTGCCAGCAGGAGACGGAACAATGAGCAGTTCTTC

j_gene: TRBJ1-2
v_gene: TRBV18
d_gene: TRBD1
abundance: -
CDR3aa: CASSRDRANYGYTF
CDR3nt: TGTGCCAGCTCGCGGGACAGGGCGAACTATGGCTACACCTTC

j_gene: TRBJ1-4
v_gene: TRBV27
d_gene: TRBD1
abundance: few
CDR3aa: CASSLVGQYNEKLFF
CDR3nt: TGTGCCAGCAGTTTAGTGGGACAGTATAATGAAAAACTGTTTTTT

j_gene: TRBJ1-6
v_gene: TRBV19
d_gene: -
abundance: -
CDR3aa: CASSTQGSWTPLHF
CDR3nt: TGTGCCAGTAGTACCCAGGGAAGTTGGACACCCCTCCACTTT

j_gene: TRBJ2-1
v_gene: TRBV5-1
d_gene: -
abundance: -
CDR3aa: CASSANSQVYNEQFF
CDR3nt: TGCGCCAGCAGCGCGAACTCCCAGGTTTACAATGAGCAGTTCTTC

j_gene: TRBJ1-5
v_gene: TRBV4-1
d_gene: -
abundance: -
CDR3aa: CASSQGRGRGNQPQHF
CDR3nt: TGCGCCAGCAGCCAAGGCAGGGGAAGGGGCAATCAGCCCCAGCATTTT

j_gene: TRBJ2-5
v_gene: TRBV24-1
d_gene: TRBD2
abundance: -
CDR3aa: CATSDPGLAGLQETQYF
CDR3nt: TGTGCCACCAGTGACCCGGGACTAGCGGGGCTCCAAGAGACCCAGTACTTC

j_gene: TRBJ1-4
v_gene: TRBV10-2
d_gene: -
abundance: -
CDR3aa: CASTDGRGGSREKLFF
CDR3nt: TGCGCCAGCACTGACGGTCGAGGTGGGTCGCGTGAAAAACTGTTTTTT

j_gene: TRBJ1-1
v_gene: TRBV19
d_gene: TRBD1
abundance: -
CDR3aa: CASRGTWTGPEAFF
CDR3nt: TGTGCCAGTAGAGGGACCTGGACAGGGCCAGAAGCTTTCTTT

j_gene: TRBJ2-7
v_gene: TRBV5-4
d_gene: TRBD2
abundance: -
CDR3aa: CASSPRGGDIYSYEQYF
CDR3nt: TGTGCCAGCTCCCCCCGGGGGGGCGATATCTACTCCTACGAGCAGTACTTC

j_gene: TRBJ1-6
v_gene: TRBV19
d_gene: -
abundance: -
CDR3aa: CASSISPGVSPLHF
CDR3nt: TGTGCCAGTAGTATAAGTCCAGGGGTTTCACCCCTCCACTTT

j_gene: TRBJ2-3
v_gene: TRBV9
d_gene: -
abundance: -
CDR3aa: CASSVEVRSTDTQYF
CDR3nt: TGTGCCAGCAGCGTAGAGGTCAGAAGCACAGATACGCAGTATTTT

j_gene: TRBJ2-7
v_gene: TRBV11-2
d_gene: TRBD1
abundance: -
CDR3aa: CASSSGTGYEQYF
CDR3nt: TGTGCCAGCAGCTCCGGGACAGGATACGAGCAGTACTTC

j_gene: TRBJ1-1
v_gene: TRBV19
d_gene: -
abundance: -
CDR3aa: CASLEGASTGPEAFF
CDR3nt: TGTGCCAGTTTGGAGGGAGCATCGACGGGACCTGAAGCTTTCTTT

j_gene: TRBJ1-1
v_gene: TRBV7-9
d_gene: -
abundance: -
CDR3aa: CASSRGGLGTEAFF
CDR3nt: TGTGCCAGCAGCAGGGGAGGGTTGGGCACTGAAGCTTTCTTT

j_gene: TRBJ2-7
v_gene: TRBV27
d_gene: TRBD2
abundance: -
CDR3aa: CASSLSGRMTGRASYEQYF
CDR3nt: TGTGCCAGCAGTTTATCCGGCAGAATGACGGGGAGGGCTTCCTACGAGCAGTACTTC

j_gene: TRBJ1-4
v_gene: TRBV28
d_gene: -
abundance: -
CDR3aa: CASKPPGPEKLFF
CDR3nt: TGTGCCAGCAAGCCCCCCGGGCCGGAAAAACTGTTTTTT

j_gene: TRBJ2-2
v_gene: TRBV27
d_gene: -
abundance: -
CDR3aa: CASSRLPVTGELFF
CDR3nt: TGTGCCAGCAGTAGGCTACCCGTAACCGGGGAGCTGTTTTTT

j_gene: TRBJ1-1
v_gene: TRBV10-1
d_gene: TRBD1
abundance: once
CDR3aa: CASSPRGTGLTEAFF
CDR3nt: TGCGCCAGCAGTCCTCGCGGGACAGGTCTTACTGAAGCTTTCTTT

j_gene: TRBJ1-2
v_gene: TRBV6-5
d_gene: -
abundance: -
CDR3aa: CASSRGQGLWGYTF
CDR3nt: TGTGCCAGCAGTAGGGGCCAGGGCTTGTGGGGCTACACCTTC

j_gene: TRBJ1-4
v_gene: TRBV6-1
d_gene: -
abundance: -
CDR3aa: CASSDHPGRGANEKLFF
CDR3nt: TGTGCCAGCAGTGATCATCCAGGGCGGGGAGCTAATGAAAAACTGTTTTTT

j_gene: TRBJ1-2
v_gene: TRBV6-2/TRBV6-3
d_gene: -
abundance: -
CDR3aa: CASSSTEFNRGYTF
CDR3nt: TGTGCCAGCAGTTCTACGGAGTTTAATCGGGGCTACACCTTC

j_gene: TRBJ2-1
v_gene: TRBV6-5
d_gene: -
abundance: -
CDR3aa: CASKLDGAPNEQFF
CDR3nt: TGTGCCAGCAAGCTCGACGGAGCCCCCAATGAGCAGTTCTTC

j_gene: TRBJ1-5
v_gene: TRBV25-1
d_gene: -
abundance: -
CDR3aa: CASSDGNQPQHF
CDR3nt: TGTGCCAGCAGTGATGGGAATCAGCCCCAGCATTTT

j_gene: TRBJ1-1
v_gene: TRBV6-5
d_gene: TRBD1
abundance: -
CDR3aa: CASSWPDRRATEAFF
CDR3nt: TGTGCCAGCAGTTGGCCGGACAGGAGGGCCACTGAAGCTTTCTTT

j_gene: TRBJ1-1
v_gene: TRBV15
d_gene: -
abundance: -
CDR3aa: CATSRGIQDEAFF
CDR3nt: TGTGCCACCAGCAGAGGAATACAGGATGAAGCTTTCTTT

j_gene: TRBJ1-5
v_gene: TRBV12-3/TRBV12-4
d_gene: -
abundance: -
CDR3aa: CASSFNKDQPQHF
CDR3nt: TGTGCCAGCAGTTTCAACAAGGATCAGCCCCAGCATTTT

j_gene: TRBJ1-2
v_gene: TRBV3-1/TRBV3-2
d_gene: -
abundance: -
CDR3aa: CASSQVGQIYGYTF
CDR3nt: TGTGCCAGCAGCCAAGTAGGACAGATCTATGGCTACACCTTC

j_gene: TRBJ1-5
v_gene: TRBV7-2
d_gene: -
abundance: once
CDR3aa: CASSLGRSNQPQHF
CDR3nt: TGTGCCAGCAGCTTAGGACGTTCCAATCAGCCCCAGCATTTT

j_gene: TRBJ2-2
v_gene: TRBV12-3/TRBV12-4
d_gene: TRBD1
abundance: -
CDR3aa: CASSNRGPGELFF
CDR3nt: TGTGCCAGCAGTAACAGGGGACCTGGGGAGCTGTTTTTT